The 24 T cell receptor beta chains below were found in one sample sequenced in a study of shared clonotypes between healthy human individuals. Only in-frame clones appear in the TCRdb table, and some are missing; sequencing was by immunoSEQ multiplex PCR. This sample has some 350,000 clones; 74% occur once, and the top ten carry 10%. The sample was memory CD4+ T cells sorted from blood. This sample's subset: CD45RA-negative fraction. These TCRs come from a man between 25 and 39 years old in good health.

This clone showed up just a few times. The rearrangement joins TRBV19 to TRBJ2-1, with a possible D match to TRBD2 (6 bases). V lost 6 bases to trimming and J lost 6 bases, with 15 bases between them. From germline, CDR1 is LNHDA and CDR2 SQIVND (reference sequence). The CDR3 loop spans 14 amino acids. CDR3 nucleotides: TGTGCCAGTAGAACAGGCTACGGGGGCAATGAGCAGTTCTTC. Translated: CASRTGYGGNEQFF.

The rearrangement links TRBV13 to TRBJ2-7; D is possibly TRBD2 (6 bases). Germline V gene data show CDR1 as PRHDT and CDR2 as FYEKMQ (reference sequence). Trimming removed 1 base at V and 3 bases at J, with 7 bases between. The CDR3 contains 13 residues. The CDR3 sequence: CASSLAGVYEQYF. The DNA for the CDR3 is TGTGCCAGCAGCTTAGCGGGAGTCTACGAGCAGTACTTC.

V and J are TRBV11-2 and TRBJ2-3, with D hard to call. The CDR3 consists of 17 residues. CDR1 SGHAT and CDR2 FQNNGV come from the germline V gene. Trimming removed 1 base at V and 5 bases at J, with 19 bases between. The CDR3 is CASSLGANRGPQDTQYF. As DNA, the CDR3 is TGTGCCAGCAGCTTAGGGGCCAACAGAGGCCCACAAGATACGCAGTATTTT.

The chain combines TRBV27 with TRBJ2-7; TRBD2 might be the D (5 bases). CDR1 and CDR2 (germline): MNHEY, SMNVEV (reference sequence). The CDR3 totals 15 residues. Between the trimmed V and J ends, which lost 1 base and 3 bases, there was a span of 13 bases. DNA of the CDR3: TGTGCCAGCAGTTTATGGGGAGCAGTGCTCTACGAGCAGTACTTC. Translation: CASSLWGAVLYEQYF.

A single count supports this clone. The CDR3 reads CASSYGQDYGYTF. CDR3 in DNA: TGTGCCAGCAGCTACGGACAGGACTATGGCTACACCTTC. The rearrangement links TRBV7-8 to TRBJ1-2, with 7 bases aligning to TRBD1. The ends lost 4 bases at V and 3 bases at J; junction bases unmatched: 2. Germline CDR1 SGHVS, CDR2 FQNEAQ. The CDR3 runs 13 residues.

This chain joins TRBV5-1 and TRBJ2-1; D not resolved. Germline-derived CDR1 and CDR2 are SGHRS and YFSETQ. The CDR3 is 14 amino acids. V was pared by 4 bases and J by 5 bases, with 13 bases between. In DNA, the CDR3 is TGCGCCAGCAGCGCGACCCACTGGAACAATGAGCAGTTCTTC. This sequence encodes CASSATHWNNEQFF.

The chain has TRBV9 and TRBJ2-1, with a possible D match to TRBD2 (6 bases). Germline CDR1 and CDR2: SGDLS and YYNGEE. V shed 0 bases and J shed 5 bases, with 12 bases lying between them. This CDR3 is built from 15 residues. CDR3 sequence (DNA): TGTGCCAGCAGCGTAGCCGGGACTCCGAACAATGAGCAGTTCTTC. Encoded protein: CASSVAGTPNNEQFF.

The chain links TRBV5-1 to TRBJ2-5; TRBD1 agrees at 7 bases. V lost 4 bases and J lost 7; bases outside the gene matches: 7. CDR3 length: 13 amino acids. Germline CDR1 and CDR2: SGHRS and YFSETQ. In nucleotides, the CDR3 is TGCGCCAGCAGCCTTGACAGGGTTTCGACCCAGTACTTC. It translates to CASSLDRVSTQYF.

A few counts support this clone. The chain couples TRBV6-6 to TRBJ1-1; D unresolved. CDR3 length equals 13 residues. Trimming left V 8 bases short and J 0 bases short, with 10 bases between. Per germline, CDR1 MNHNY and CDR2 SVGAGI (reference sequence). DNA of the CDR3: TGTGCCAGCGAGGAACAGATGAACACTGAAGCTTTCTTT. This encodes CASEEQMNTEAFF.

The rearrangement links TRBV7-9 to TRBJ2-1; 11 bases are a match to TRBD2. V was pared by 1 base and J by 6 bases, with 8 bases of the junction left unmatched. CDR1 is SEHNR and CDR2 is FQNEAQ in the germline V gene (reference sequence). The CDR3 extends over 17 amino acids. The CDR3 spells CASSLVGTSGLGNEQFF. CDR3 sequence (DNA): TGTGCCAGCAGCTTAGTGGGGACTAGCGGTCTAGGCAATGAGCAGTTCTTC. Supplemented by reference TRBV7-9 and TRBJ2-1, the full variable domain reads DTGVSQNPRHKITKRGQNVTFRCDPISEHNRLYWYRQTLGQGPEFLTYFQNEAQLEKSRLLSDRFSAERPKGSFSTLEIQRTEQGDSAMYLCASSLVGTSGLGNEQFFGPGTRLTVL.

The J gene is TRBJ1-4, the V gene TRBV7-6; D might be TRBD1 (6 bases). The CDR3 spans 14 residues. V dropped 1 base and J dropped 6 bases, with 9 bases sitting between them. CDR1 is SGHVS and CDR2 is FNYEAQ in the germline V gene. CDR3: CASSLVYRDEKLFF. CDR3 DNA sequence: TGTGCCAGCAGCTTAGTTTACAGGGATGAAAAACTGTTTTTT. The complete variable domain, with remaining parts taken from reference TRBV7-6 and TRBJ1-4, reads GAGVSQSPRYKVTKRGQDVALRCDPISGHVSLYWYRQALGQGPEFLTYFNYEAQQDKSGLPNDRFSAERPEGSISTLTIQRTEQRDSAMYRCASSLVYRDEKLFFGSGTQLSVL.

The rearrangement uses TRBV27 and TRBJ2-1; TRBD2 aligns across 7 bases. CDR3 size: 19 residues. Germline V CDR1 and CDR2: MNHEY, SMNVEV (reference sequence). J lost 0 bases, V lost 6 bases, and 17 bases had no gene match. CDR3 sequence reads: CASSLRVRSGASSYNEQFF. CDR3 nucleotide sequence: TGTGCCAGCAGCCTCCGTGTACGCAGCGGGGCAAGCTCCTACAATGAGCAGTTCTTC.

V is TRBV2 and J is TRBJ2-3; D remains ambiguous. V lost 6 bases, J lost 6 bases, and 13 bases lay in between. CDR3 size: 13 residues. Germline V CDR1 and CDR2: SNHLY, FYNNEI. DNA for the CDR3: TGTGCCAGCAGCCGCGAAAGCGCGGATACGCAGTATTTT. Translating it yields CASSRESADTQYF.

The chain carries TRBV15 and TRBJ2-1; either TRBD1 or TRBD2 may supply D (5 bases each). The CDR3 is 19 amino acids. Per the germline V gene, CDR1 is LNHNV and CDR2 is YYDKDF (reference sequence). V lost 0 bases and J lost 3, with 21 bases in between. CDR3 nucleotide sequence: TGTGCCACCAGCAGAGATGGGACCCACCGATTGCGCTACTACAATGAGCAGTTCTTC. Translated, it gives CATSRDGTHRLRYYNEQFF.

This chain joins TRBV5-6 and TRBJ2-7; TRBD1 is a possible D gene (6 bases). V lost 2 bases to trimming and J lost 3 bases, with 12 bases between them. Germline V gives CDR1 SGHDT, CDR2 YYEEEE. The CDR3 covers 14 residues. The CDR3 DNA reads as TGTGCCAGCAGCTTCTCGGACAGATACTACGAGCAGTACTTC. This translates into CASSFSDRYYEQYF.

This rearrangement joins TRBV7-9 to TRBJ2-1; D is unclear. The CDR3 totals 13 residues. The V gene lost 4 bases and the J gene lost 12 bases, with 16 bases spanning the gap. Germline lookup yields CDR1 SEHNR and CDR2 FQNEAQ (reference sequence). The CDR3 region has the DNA TGTGCCAGCAGCTCTCAGTTCCCCGATGGGCAGTTCTTC. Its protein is CASSSQFPDGQFF.

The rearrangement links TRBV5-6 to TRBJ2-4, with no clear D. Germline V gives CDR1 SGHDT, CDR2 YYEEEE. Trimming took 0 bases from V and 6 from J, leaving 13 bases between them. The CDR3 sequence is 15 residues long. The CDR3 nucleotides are TGTGCCAGCAGCTTGGATTGGCAGGTTGGAAACATTCAGTACTTC. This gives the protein CASSLDWQVGNIQYF.

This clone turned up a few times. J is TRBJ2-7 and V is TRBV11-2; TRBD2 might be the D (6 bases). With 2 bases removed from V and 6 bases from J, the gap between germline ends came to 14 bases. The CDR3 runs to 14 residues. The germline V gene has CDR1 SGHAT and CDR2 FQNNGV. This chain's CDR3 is CASSLSSAFFEQYF. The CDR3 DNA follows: TGTGCCAGCAGCTTATCTAGCGCGTTTTTCGAGCAGTACTTC.

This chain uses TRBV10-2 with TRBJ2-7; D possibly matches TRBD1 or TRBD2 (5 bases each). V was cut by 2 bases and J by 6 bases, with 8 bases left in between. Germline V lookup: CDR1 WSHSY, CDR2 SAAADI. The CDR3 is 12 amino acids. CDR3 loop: CASSERGGEQYF. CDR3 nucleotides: TGCGCCAGCAGTGAGCGTGGGGGCGAGCAGTACTTC.

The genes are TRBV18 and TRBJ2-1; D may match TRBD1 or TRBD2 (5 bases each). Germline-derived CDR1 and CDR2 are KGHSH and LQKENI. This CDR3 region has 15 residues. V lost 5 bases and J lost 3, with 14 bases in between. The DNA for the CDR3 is TGTGCCAGCTCAAGGGGAGATCCTGGCTACAATGAGCAGTTCTTC. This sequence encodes CASSRGDPGYNEQFF. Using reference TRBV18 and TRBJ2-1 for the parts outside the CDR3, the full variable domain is NAGVMQNPRHLVRRRGQEARLRCSPMKGHSHVYWYRQLPEEGLKFMVYLQKENIIDESGMPKERFSAEFPKEGPSILRIQQVVRGDSAAYFCASSRGDPGYNEQFFGPGTRLTVL.

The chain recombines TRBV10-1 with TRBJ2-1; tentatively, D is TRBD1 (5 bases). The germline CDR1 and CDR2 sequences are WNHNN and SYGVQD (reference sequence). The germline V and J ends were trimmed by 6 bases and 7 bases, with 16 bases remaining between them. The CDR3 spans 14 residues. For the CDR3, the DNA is TGCGCCAGCAGCCGGGCAGGGATAGGGAATGAGCAGTTCTTC. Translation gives CASSRAGIGNEQFF.

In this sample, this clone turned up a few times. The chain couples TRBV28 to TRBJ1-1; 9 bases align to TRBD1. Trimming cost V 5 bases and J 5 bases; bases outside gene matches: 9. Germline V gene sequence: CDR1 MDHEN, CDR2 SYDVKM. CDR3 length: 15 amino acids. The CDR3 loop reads CASSRRTGVETEAFF. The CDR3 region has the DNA TGTGCCAGCAGTCGACGGACAGGGGTGGAGACTGAAGCTTTCTTT.

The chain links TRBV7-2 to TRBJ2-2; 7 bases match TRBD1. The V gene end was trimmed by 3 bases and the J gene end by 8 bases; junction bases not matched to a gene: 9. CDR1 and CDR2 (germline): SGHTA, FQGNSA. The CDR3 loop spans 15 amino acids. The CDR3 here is CASSFSRQGGGELFF. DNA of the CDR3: TGTGCCAGCAGCTTTTCCCGACAGGGCGGGGGGGAGCTGTTTTTT.

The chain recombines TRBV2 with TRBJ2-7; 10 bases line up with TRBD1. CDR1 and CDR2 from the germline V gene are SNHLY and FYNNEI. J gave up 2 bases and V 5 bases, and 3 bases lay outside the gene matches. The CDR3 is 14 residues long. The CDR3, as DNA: TGTGCCAGCAGTCGGACAGGGGGGACCTACGAGCAGTACTTC. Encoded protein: CASSRTGGTYEQYF.